The clone carrying this T cell receptor (beta chain) was counted many times. This record belongs to a study of molecular identifiers for immune sequencing clone quantification. TCRdb re-derived calls from the PCR reads in MiXCR, one entry per CDR3 protein. Of under 650,000 distinct CDR3 sequences in the sample, just under 20% are singletons; the top ten hold around 0.86%. Germline CDR1 reads MNHEY; CDR2 reads SMNVEV (reference sequence). This CDR3 is 15 amino acids long. The J segment lost 0 bases and the V segment lost 6 bases, leaving 5 bases of the junction unmatched. Every naive CD8 library was made from between about 17,000 and 1,000,000 sorted cells with 10%, 30% or 50% RNA.

This clonotype was sampled from a human donor in good health. Some libraries in this study had Jurkat cell RNA spiked in. Sequencing was carried out using naive CD8+ T cells from blood, with Jurkat cell RNA spiked in. The subset: FACS-sorted CD8+CD4-CCR7+CD45RA+ naive T cells. The chain joins TRBV27 to TRBJ2-1; 7 bases agree with TRBD2. CDR3 coding DNA: TGTGCCAGCAGCTTAAGCGGGAACTCCTACAATGAGCAGTTCTTC. It is translated as CASSLSGNSYNEQFF.